This T cell receptor beta chain was recorded in a study of T cell changes during pregnancy in multiple sclerosis. Measured with immunoSEQ multiplex PCR; TCRdb has only the in-frame clones, and not every one. In the table there are 40,000 to 50,000 clones, about 94% of which are singletons. The material was CD8+ T cells from peripheral blood mononuclear cells, obtained after pregnancy. The source is a female donor with multiple sclerosis, enrolled in a pregnancy study.

CDR3 sequence: CASLTPGQGEDGYTF. In DNA, the CDR3 is TGTGCCAGCCTCACGCCGGGACAGGGAGAGGATGGCTACACCTTC. The chain couples TRBV10-3 to TRBJ1-2; 9 nucleotides agree with TRBD1. The CDR3 is made up of 15 amino acids. The germline gives CDR1 ENHRY, CDR2 SYGVKD. The V and J ends lost 10 bases and 6 bases, in that order; junction bases with no gene match: 15.